A single sample gave rise to the 26 T cell receptor beta chains below, sequenced in a study of human T cells and chemical hapten exposure. A single record per CDR3 protein comes from TCRdb applying MiXCR to the RACE reads. The table includes about 68,000 distinct CDR3 sequences, approximately 11% detected once. Stated time point: pre-sensitization, week 0. As to treatment: therapeutic diphenylcyclopropenone sensitization with weekly scalp DPC. This sample comprised whole blood, obtained in connection with sensitization to the hapten diphenylcyclopropenone (DPC). The receptors stem from a woman in her 50s with alopecia areata. Some clones in this sample may be carry-over from other donors' samples.

This clonotype was picked up many times. V usage is TRBV6-4 and J usage is TRBJ1-5; possibly TRBD1 for D (5 bases). This CDR3 contains 15 residues. Trimming left V 7 bases short and J 0 bases short, with 13 bases between. Germline values: CDR1 MRHNA, CDR2 SNTAGT. DNA for the CDR3: TGTGCCAGCAATCCGGACACCTATAGCAATCAGCCCCAGCATTTT. Encoded protein: CASNPDTYSNQPQHF.

This clonotype turned up a few times. CDR3 amino acids: CASSHEGGGFYNEQFF. For the CDR3, the DNA is TGTGCCAGCAGCCACGAGGGAGGGGGCTTTTACAATGAGCAGTTCTTC. The chain employs TRBV9 and TRBJ2-1; D may be TRBD1 or TRBD2 (7 bases each). The CDR3 is 16 residues long. Germline CDR1 and CDR2: SGDLS and YYNGEE. V was shortened by 4 bases and J by 4 bases, with 18 bases between the two germline ends.

This clonotype was seen repeatedly, ten times or more. The chain links TRBV28 to TRBJ2-7; 11 bases agree with TRBD2. Per germline, CDR1 MDHEN and CDR2 SYDVKM. J gave up 11 bases and V 8 bases, and 14 bases lay outside the gene matches. The length of the CDR3 is 14 residues. Written as DNA, the CDR3 is TGTGCCAGCGGACCCGGGACTAGCGGTCCGAAAGAGTACTTC. Residues: CASGPGTSGPKEYF.

This clonotype was found many times. The CDR3 loop is CASRGTGTSITGELFF. The CDR3 coding sequence is TGTGCCAGCAGAGGGACAGGGACGTCGATCACCGGGGAGCTGTTTTTT. The gene calls are TRBV27 and TRBJ2-2; 9 bases match TRBD1. Losses at the gene ends were 6 bases for V and 4 bases for J; bases not matched to a gene: 9. The CDR3 consists of 16 residues. The germline gives CDR1 MNHEY, CDR2 SMNVEV (reference sequence).

The chain has TRBV9 and TRBJ1-4, with D possibly TRBD1 on 5 matching bases. There are 13 residues in the CDR3. Germline-derived CDR1 and CDR2 are SGDLS and YYNGEE. Trimming left V 0 bases short and J 7 bases short, with 7 bases between. DNA for the CDR3: TGTGCCAGCAGCGTAGACGGGGGTGAAAAACTGTTTTTT. Protein product: CASSVDGGEKLFF.

This clonotype was observed at least ten times. The J gene is TRBJ1-2, the V gene TRBV30; 7 nucleotides align to TRBD1. The V gene's germline CDR1 is GTSNPN and CDR2 SVGIG (reference sequence). The CDR3 has 13 residues. Germline trimming cut 0 bases from V and 7 bases from J; bases unmatched to any gene: 5. CDR3 nucleotides: TGTGCCTGGAGTGTACAGGGGTGGAGTGGCTACACCTTC. Protein: CAWSVQGWSGYTF.

This clonotype occurred many times. The V and J genes are TRBV7-2 and TRBJ1-1, with D possibly matching TRBD1 (6 bases). The V and J ends lost 5 bases and 4 bases respectively, with 17 bases between them. CDR3 length: 15 residues. Germline V lookup: CDR1 SGHTA, CDR2 FQGNSA. The CDR3 region has the DNA TGTGCCAGCAGCACTATACAGGGTCGTGGCACTGAAGCTTTCTTT. Protein: CASSTIQGRGTEAFF.

This clonotype came up many times. Written as DNA, the CDR3 is TGTGCCAGCAGTTCCCAGCGCTCCACCGGGGAGCTGTTTTTT. Encoded protein: CASSSQRSTGELFF. The chain recombines TRBV12-3 or TRBV12-4 with TRBJ2-2; D remains unclear. Trimming stripped 4 bases from V and 4 bases from J, with 10 bases between. The CDR3 is made up of 14 amino acids.

Only a few counts were recorded for this clonotype. The chain links TRBV29-1 to TRBJ1-5; D remains unclear. The CDR3 length is 14 residues. CDR1 is SQVTM and CDR2 is ANQGSEA in the germline V gene. V lost 4 bases and J lost 5, with 15 bases in between. In nucleotides, the CDR3 is TGCAGCGTTGGGTCCGGGATGATCGATCAGCCCCAGCATTTT. Its translation is CSVGSGMIDQPQHF.

CDR3 sequence (DNA): TGTGCCAGCAGTTCCCTGCCCCCGGGACAGAGCTCCTACGAGCAGTACTTC. It translates to CASSSLPPGQSSYEQYF. This chain links TRBV28 with TRBJ2-7; 7 bases are shared with TRBD1. Germline-derived CDR1 and CDR2 are MDHEN and SYDVKM. The CDR3 has 17 residues. V lost 4 bases and J lost 0; bases outside the gene matches: 12.

This clonotype has a count of ten or more. The J gene is TRBJ2-7, the V gene TRBV6-6; 8 bases map to TRBD1. The V gene's germline CDR1 is MNHNY and CDR2 SVGAGI (reference sequence). Trimming took 6 bases from V and 6 from J; bases not matched to a gene: 13. The CDR3 loop spans 15 amino acids. This CDR3 is CASSPGTGYLLEQYF. Here the CDR3 DNA reads TGTGCCAGCAGCCCCGGGACAGGCTATTTACTCGAGCAGTACTTC.

On this clonotype itself: A much larger clone sits a single nucleotide away, making a read error possible. Here the CDR3 DNA reads TGTGCCAGCTCACCAGACGTACAGTACTCCTACGAGCAGTACTTC. Its translation: CASSPDVQYSYEQYF. The rearrangement uses TRBV18 and TRBJ2-7; no clear D gene. Trimming cost V 2 bases and J 0 bases, with 11 bases left between them. The CDR3 is 15 residues long. Looked up from germline, CDR1 is KGHSH and CDR2 is LQKENI.

This clonotype was seen at least ten times. The chain is built from TRBV18 and TRBJ1-2; D unresolved. Germline lookup yields CDR1 KGHSH and CDR2 LQKENI. The V gene lost 3 bases and the J gene lost 6 bases, with 8 bases spanning the gap. The CDR3 consists of 12 residues. CDR3 sequence reads: CASSPYGDGYTF. The CDR3 DNA reads TGTGCCAGCTCACCTTACGGGGATGGCTACACCTTC.

J is TRBJ2-1 and V is TRBV29-1, with 7 positions matching TRBD1. Unmatched junction bases numbered 10, after V lost 7 bases and J lost 7 bases. CDR1 and CDR2 (germline): SQVTM, ANQGSEA. This CDR3 comprises 13 residues. CDR3 protein: CSDRQGPLNEQFF. The DNA of the CDR3 is TGCAGCGATAGACAGGGCCCCTTGAATGAGCAGTTCTTC.

This clonotype was detected ten times or more. The genes are TRBV7-8 and TRBJ2-2; unclear D gene. The V end was cut by 1 base, the J end by 3 bases, with 6 bases between. The CDR3 contains 14 residues. Germline V CDR1 and CDR2: SGHVS, FQNEAQ. The CDR3 spells CASSLGTDTGELFF. The CDR3 nucleotides read TGTGCCAGCAGCTTAGGTACAGACACCGGGGAGCTGTTTTTT.

This clonotype came up a few times. The chain uses TRBV7-8 and TRBJ2-3, with a weak D call TRBD1 (5 bases). Germline V lookup: CDR1 SGHVS, CDR2 FQNEAQ. V was shortened by 5 bases and J by 7 bases, with 16 bases between the two germline ends. CDR3 length equals 14 residues. The CDR3 DNA is TGTGCCAGCAGCCCGGCAGATGGGGCTTATACGCAGTATTTT. It codes for CASSPADGAYTQYF.

The chain links TRBV27 to TRBJ2-6; D uncertain. CDR3 size: 19 residues. Germline V gene data show CDR1 as MNHEY and CDR2 as SMNVEV (reference sequence). The V end was cut by 2 bases, the J end by 1 base, with 18 bases between. CDR3 sequence: CASSLTNQRRKSGANVLTF. The DNA of the CDR3 is TGTGCCAGCAGTTTAACAAATCAGCGAAGGAAATCTGGGGCCAACGTCCTGACTTTC.

V is TRBV7-9 and J is TRBJ2-7; D is unresolved. The CDR3 sequence is 14 residues long. Germline CDR1 is SEHNR and CDR2 is FQNEAQ (reference sequence). The V end was cut by 4 bases, the J end by 1 base, with 11 bases between. For the CDR3, the DNA is TGTGCCAGCAGCTCCGTGGCAGGATCCTACGAGCAGTACTTC. Protein sequence: CASSSVAGSYEQYF.

Ten or more counts support this clonotype. The rearrangement links TRBV29-1 to TRBJ2-5; 9 bases are shared with TRBD2. The J segment lost 6 bases and the V segment lost 7 bases, leaving 12 bases of the junction unmatched. This CDR3 contains 14 residues. CDR1 and CDR2 (germline): SQVTM, ANQGSEA. CDR3 in DNA: TGCAGCGCCGGGGATGTAGCGGGAGCTAAGACCCAGTACTTC. Its protein is CSAGDVAGAKTQYF.

This clonotype was recorded at least ten times. The CDR3 coding sequence is TGTGCCAGCAGCCCCGGACAGAACTCCTACGAGCAGTACTTC. Translation: CASSPGQNSYEQYF. The chain uses TRBV9 and TRBJ2-7; D is perhaps TRBD1 (6 bases). The germline V gene encodes CDR1 SGDLS and CDR2 YYNGEE. CDR3 length: 14 amino acids. V lost 4 bases and J lost 0, with 11 bases in between.

This clonotype was recorded at least ten times. The gene calls are TRBV7-2 and TRBJ2-7; TRBD2 aligns across 10 bases. Per germline, CDR1 SGHTA and CDR2 FQGNSA. The CDR3 runs to 15 residues. J lost 4 bases, V lost 5 bases, and 8 bases had no gene match. The CDR3 region is CASSPPGLATYEQYF. The CDR3, as DNA: TGTGCCAGCAGCCCCCCGGGACTAGCGACTTACGAGCAGTACTTC.

The rearrangement links TRBV29-1 to TRBJ2-3; D is perhaps TRBD2 (5 bases). Germline lookup yields CDR1 SQVTM and CDR2 ANQGSEA. V dropped 5 bases and J dropped 2 bases, with 14 bases sitting between them. The CDR3 covers 14 residues. CDR3 loop: CSVRAATLTDTQYF. In nucleotides, the CDR3 is TGCAGCGTTAGAGCGGCCACGCTCACAGATACGCAGTATTTT.

Only a few counts were recorded for this clonotype. J is TRBJ1-5 and V is TRBV21-1; TRBD1 was called by the table and not checked on the DNA. TRBV21-1 is annotated as a pseudogene. The CDR3 runs to 18 residues. CDR3 DNA: TGTGCCAGCAGCTCCATGGGAGGGACAGTCTATAGCAATCAGCCCCAGCATTTT. This gives the protein CASSSMGGTVYSNQPQHF.

This clonotype was counted many times. The rearrangement joins TRBV28 to TRBJ1-2; tentatively, D is TRBD1 (5 bases). The CDR3 consists of 12 residues. In germline, CDR1 is MDHEN, CDR2 SYDVKM. With 3 bases removed from V and 8 bases from J, the gap between germline ends came to 10 bases. The chain's CDR3 is CASSLGVEGYTF. DNA of the CDR3: TGTGCCAGCAGTTTGGGGGTGGAGGGCTACACCTTC.

This clonotype showed up many times. This rearrangement joins TRBV6-1 to TRBJ2-3; D is uncertain. The CDR3 has 14 amino acids. V was trimmed by 6 bases and J by 0 bases, leaving 10 bases between them. Germline assignment: CDR1 MNHNS and CDR2 SASEGT. The CDR3 sequence: CASSPTTSTDTQYF. DNA of the CDR3: TGTGCCAGCAGCCCGACAACTAGCACAGATACGCAGTATTTT.

This clonotype was counted ten times or more. CDR3 loop: CASSASGIEQYF. DNA of the CDR3: TGTGCCAGCAGCGCCTCCGGGATCGAGCAGTACTTC. The genes are TRBV7-6 and TRBJ2-7; D is possibly TRBD2 (5 bases). From germline, CDR1 is SGHVS and CDR2 FNYEAQ. The V gene lost 5 bases and the J gene lost 6 bases, with 11 bases spanning the gap. The CDR3 has 12 residues.